This T cell receptor (beta chain) was sequenced for a study of cytomegalovirus exposure and HLA in healthy donors (dated by TCRdb to between 2016 and 2019). General notes on the study: In an earlier analysis of roughly 590 of the donors, 250 to 300 Gb of sequence data and 90 million to 120 million unique TCR beta sequences from roughly 190 million T cells were reported. Around 300 gigabases of sequencing data and approximately 85 million unique TCR sequences were included in an early release covering 550 to 650 HLA-typed donors. Of the roughly 390 genotyped donors, 75% to 85% were placed in the genetic ancestry cluster associated with self-reported Caucasian donors. The study aimed to test whether signatures of past pathogen exposure could be identified by cataloging public T cell receptors. The study profiled the T cell repertoires of under 700 subjects by immunosequencing and related them to cytomegalovirus serostatus. Besides the first cohort of 666 subjects, a separate validation cohort made up of 120 or so different subjects was used. To predict cytomegalovirus infection status, the study combined high-throughput TCR immunosequencing, statistical association of individual TCRs with disease status, and machine learning. To study patterns of TCR occurrence, a later analysis re-analyzed previously published TCR beta repertoires from 600 to 750 donors and added high-resolution HLA genotyping. Rather than using new phenotypic data, the later analysis identified candidate immune exposures from TCR beta sequences and from how often those sequences occurred across donors. An earlier analysis of roughly 580 of the donors used high-throughput TCR beta sequencing to judge whether each TCR beta V gene segment behaved as functional or pseudogenic. Alongside the repertoire data, information on donor age, sex, ethnicity and CMV serostatus was compiled. A later genetic analysis took genome-wide SNP genotypes for about three fifths of the roughly 670 donors and used that subset as a discovery cohort. Every repertoire in the discovery cohort had been generated on one and the same sequencing platform. HLA typing covered class I and class II loci at four-digit resolution. The number of typed donors differed by locus: about 620-630 for A, B, C, DRB1 and DQB1; 500 to 550 for DQA1; approximately 600 for DPA1; and about 450 for DPB1. Four to six DR-DQ haplotypes were handled as single units for association and clustering, since linkage in the cohort was strong. Among roughly 400 genotyped donors of the cohort, an average of 235,054 unique TCR beta nucleotide sequences were sequenced per donor, about a sixth of them non-productive. The research as a whole found: In a later analysis, 16,951 TCR beta sequences were associated with specific HLA alleles at a false discovery rate of 0.05. A further reported finding was that TCR beta sequences accurately predicted the HLA-A and HLA-B alleles for most subjects in the first cohort. In vitro tests confirmed that a few of the cytomegalovirus-associated TCR beta chains recognize cytomegalovirus antigens. Roughly uniform sequencing depth across donors was assumed in presence/absence analyses, although this assumption may not hold. Strong co-occurrence of HLA alleles, especially DR and DQ, made assigning TCR associations to individual alleles difficult. According to a later analysis, parvovirus B19, influenza, CMV and Epstein-Barr virus appeared linked to several top co-occurrence clusters. The classifier was reported to diagnose cytomegalovirus status with high specificity and sensitivity in both the original and validation cohorts. In the study, approximately 160 TCR beta chains were listed as associated with cytomegalovirus. Most TCR sequences were observed very rarely across donors, whereas some public TCRs were present in many individuals. Compared with the roughly 710-donor mean, donors in an Asian-associated ancestry cluster had fewer N-insertions in productive TCRs, according to a later genetic analysis. In a later analysis, HLA-associated TCR beta chains showed more clonal expansion and lower generation probabilities than non-associated chains that were equally common. Because HLA typing was missing for some donors at each locus, association tests included only the typed subset. A later analysis found that TCR association rates varied across HLA loci, with DRB1 alleles showing the most associated TCRs and HLA-C alleles the fewest. According to a later analysis, most CMV-associated TCR beta chains appeared to be HLA-restricted, and the HLA associations seemed to be driven largely by CMV exposure. CMV serostatus was the only immune exposure information available for the cohort. Because counts were too low, seventeen rarely observed V segments, including chromosome 9 orphons, were left out of the earlier analysis of a few hundred of the donors. A cluster of highly shared sequence variants was judged likely to represent a technical artifact of the sequencing pipeline. Only TCR beta chains were sequenced in this cohort, and the absence of alpha or paired-chain data limited detectable features. V-gene and J-gene trimming of TCR beta chains was associated with a missense DCLRE1C variant in a later genetic analysis, and the association was replicated in an independent cohort. An earlier analysis of 587 of the donors showed that most TCR beta V segments appeared in productive rearrangements either about 90% or about 30% of the time, which broadly matched IMGT annotations. Correlated functional status among segregating V segments might be attributable to linkage disequilibrium, but an unknown experimental factor could not be ruled out. It was suggested by the authors that the approach could potentially be generalized to other disease states and immunological phenotypes.

The method was the immunoSEQ multiplex PCR assay. The multiplex PCR relied on a mix of 60 forward primers for TCR Vbeta segments and 13 reverse primers for TCR Jbeta segments. The CDR3 region of rearranged TCR beta genes was amplified from genomic DNA by a multiplex PCR assay. On the Illumina HiSeq System, the amplified TCR beta libraries were sequenced as 87-base-pair reads. In the authors' own workflow: A later analysis tallied roughly 78 million unique TCR beta chains across the 700 or so repertoires, and about 12 million of those chains were shared by two or more donors. Raw reads were error-corrected and collapsed into unique sequences with a nearest-neighbor algorithm that merged closely related sequences to remove PCR and sequencing errors. Alignment of CDR3 sequences to IMGT reference sequences was used to assign V, D and J gene segments. For a sequence to be retained, at least a six-nucleotide match to both a V gene segment and a J gene segment was required. Rearrangements were classified as productive when the CDR3 lacked stop codons and remained in frame with V and J, and all other rearrangements were classified as non-productive. CDR3 was defined by IMGT convention, running from the second conserved V-encoded cysteine to the conserved J-encoded phenylalanine. In an earlier analysis of more than 550 of the donors, sequences lacking an unambiguous match to a single V gene segment were excluded. An earlier analysis of some 500 of the donors classified V segments as functional when productive rearrangements were above 56.7% and as segregating when the standard deviation between donors was above 5%. A statistical classification framework was built to diagnose cytomegalovirus status from the catalog of TCR beta chain sequences. A later analysis assigned V and J genes by comparing TCR nucleotide sequences with IMGT/GENE-DB human TR gene sequences. Using the TCRdist pipeline, a later analysis assigned CDR3 sequences along with most-parsimonious VDJ recombination scenarios. In a later analysis, each TCR beta chain was defined by its CDR3 amino acid sequence together with its V-gene family, and reads without a unique V-gene family were excluded. A later analysis removed 592 highly shared, low-generation-probability nucleotide sequences to deal with suspected cross-contamination and a sequencing artifact. In a later analysis, a clonal expansion index was calculated for each public chain from normalized within-repertoire ranks of inferred template counts. In a later analysis, generation probabilities were computed with a VDJ recombination model fitted to out-of-frame rearrangements, and the resulting probabilities were checked against IGoR. A later analysis scored TCR-TCR, TCR-HLA and TCR-CMV co-occurrence with hypergeometric tests, applying a repertoire-size bias correction to TCR pairs. False discovery rates were estimated in a later analysis by permuting HLA or CMV assignments 20 times. In a later analysis, co-occurring TCRs were grouped with DBSCAN, and TCRdist sequence similarity was added when clustering was performed within HLA-allele-positive subsets. Repertoires with fewer than 30,000 or more than 120,000 public chains were left out of co-occurrence clustering, as were four to six repertoires with anomalous nucleotide sharing. As stored in TCRdb, this immuneACCESS dataset retains in-frame rearrangements with V and J assigned. A fraction of the clones does not appear; measured against another copy, unresolved V genes explain less than half of the discrepancy, and the remainder lacks a known reason. That table supplies the V and J calls and clone size; D and trimming were determined from the DNA. In all, the sample holds about 100,000 clones, and roughly 79% of those were seen once. The top ten constitute less than 2% of the sample.

In total, roughly 710 healthy bone marrow donors made up the cohort. At the time of sampling, every cohort member was nominally healthy, though immune exposures that went unrecorded were likely present. The donor tested CMV seronegative, placing the donor among the approximately 400 seronegative members of the cohort. A peripheral blood sample was provided by each donor, and peripheral blood mononuclear cells were used for TCR beta sequencing. The Qiagen DNeasy Blood Extraction Kit was used to extract genomic DNA from the blood cell samples. A note on this clone: Its antigen specificity is not known. Per-base quality was not reported, and no clone a single base away is much larger than it.

This sequence was found in a woman aged 40 to 55 in good health and CMV-seronegative. The sequenced sample consisted of PBMCs.

The nucleotides are TGTGCCAGCAGCGAGGGACTAGTACGAGATGAGCAGTTCTTC. This yields the protein CASSEGLVRDEQFF. The sequence links TRBV9 to TRBJ2-1, with 8 junctional bases fitting TRBD2. Including the terminal cysteine and phenylalanine, the CDR3 comprises 14 residues. Of all the DNA, just the CDR3 is kept, 42 bases in frame from base 1. V has 3 bases trimmed and J has 8 bases trimmed; junction bases matching no gene number 7. From the germline V gene, CDR1 is SGDLS and CDR2 is YYNGEE.